Following are 8 T cell receptor beta chains from one sample sequenced in a study of regulatory T cells in long-lasting Graves disease. Building of the TCR beta libraries involved iRepertoire HTBI primers and Arm-PCR of CDR3 regions. TCRdb fed the multiplex PCR reads into MiXCR, producing one record per CDR3 protein. The repertoire holds around 430,000 distinct CDR3 sequences, with approximately 23% as singletons. Documented time point: persistent/refractory GD, antithyroid drugs over 5 years with positive TRAb. The TCR library used RNA extracted from PBMCs. Sequenced here: peripheral blood mononuclear cells (PBMCs), sampled when the disease was refractory, from a patient treated with antithyroid drugs. The receptors come from a female donor with Graves disease.

In its sample, this clonotype was seen once. The rearrangement uses TRBV5-1 and TRBJ2-7; D may match TRBD1 or TRBD2 (5 bases each). V lost 5 bases to trimming and J lost 7 bases, with 22 bases between them. This CDR3 region has 15 residues. Germline CDR1 and CDR2: SGHRS and YFSETQ. This CDR3 is CASRSPARGNREQYF. The CDR3 nucleotides read TGCGCCAGCAGATCCCCCGCTCGGGGCAATAGGGAGCAGTACTTC.

This clonotype was seen at least ten times. The genes are TRBV7-2 and TRBJ1-2, with D tentatively TRBD1 (5 bases). The V and J ends lost 6 bases and 2 bases respectively, with 13 bases between them. CDR1 is SGHTA, CDR2 FQGNSA, per germline. The CDR3 totals 14 residues. The CDR3 DNA is TGTGCCAGCAGTGAAGGAGGGGTCAACTATGGCTACACCTTC. Translation gives CASSEGGVNYGYTF. Full variable domain (outside the CDR3, taken from reference TRBV7-2 and TRBJ1-2): GAGVSQSPSNKVTEKGKDVELRCDPISGHTALYWYRQSLGQGLEFLIYFQGNSAPDKSGLPSDRFSAERTGGSVSTLTIQRTQQEDSAVYLCASSEGGVNYGYTFGSGTRLTVV.

This clonotype came up a few times. The chain recombines TRBV13 with TRBJ2-7, with no clear D. This CDR3 contains 14 residues. Trimming pared 1 base from V and 0 bases from J, leaving 7 bases between. From germline, CDR1 is PRHDT and CDR2 FYEKMQ (reference sequence). In nucleotides, the CDR3 is TGTGCCAGCAGCTTAGAAGCGTTCTCCTACGAGCAGTACTTC. Residues: CASSLEAFSYEQYF.

The V and J genes are TRBV9 and TRBJ2-5; a weak D match, TRBD1 (6 bases). V was pared by 4 bases and J by 1 base, with 14 bases between. The CDR3 is 15 residues long. In germline, CDR1 is SGDLS, CDR2 YYNGEE. CDR3 coding DNA: TGTGCCAGCAGCCTCACTACAGGGATCCAAGAGACCCAGTACTTC. Residues: CASSLTTGIQETQYF.

This clonotype occurred many times. The chain carries TRBV28 and TRBJ2-2; the D is unclear. Trimming pared 8 bases from V and 6 bases from J, leaving 13 bases between. Germline V gives CDR1 MDHEN, CDR2 SYDVKM. The CDR3 loop spans 13 amino acids. This chain's CDR3 is CASRDLQSGELFF. The DNA for the CDR3 is TGTGCCAGCCGAGACCTCCAGTCCGGGGAGCTGTTTTTT.

As to this clonotype: One base away lies a much larger clone, so this may be a sequencing read error. This chain links TRBV20-1 with TRBJ1-6; 7 nucleotides match TRBD1. CDR3 length equals 15 residues. Germline assignment: CDR1 DFQATT and CDR2 SNEGSKA (reference sequence). CDR3 amino acids: CSATITGVYSSPLHF. CDR3 DNA sequence: TGCAGTGCGACGATCACAGGGGTCTATAGTTCACCCCTCCACTTT.

This clonotype has more than one count but fewer than ten. The chain employs TRBV6-5 and TRBJ2-2; 8 bases are a match to TRBD1. Germline V CDR1 and CDR2: MNHEY, SVGAGI. With 2 bases clipped from V and 7 bases from J, the junction kept 27 bases outside the gene matches. The CDR3 length is 22 residues. The CDR3 here is CASSYRAPGTGGWLRLVGELFF. CDR3 sequence (DNA): TGTGCCAGCAGTTACCGCGCACCCGGGACAGGAGGCTGGTTAAGGCTTGTCGGGGAGCTGTTTTTT.

This clonotype was counted at least ten times. The chain joins TRBV15 to TRBJ2-7, with 8 bases identical to TRBD1. The CDR3 totals 16 residues. Germline CDR1 is LNHNV and CDR2 is YYDKDF (reference sequence). Trimming at V came to 2 bases and at J to 0 bases, leaving 6 bases not matched to a gene. CDR3 coding DNA: TGTGCCACCAGCAGACGGACAGGGCCTTCCTCCTACGAGCAGTACTTC. As protein: CATSRRTGPSSYEQYF.